This T cell receptor beta chain is drawn from a study of T cells in Graves' hyperthyroidism and ophthalmopathy. Study as a whole: Blood was drawn when the patient was first diagnosed and still untreated.

Individuals with ophthalmopathy presented a Clinical Activity Score of at least 3, a NOSPECS grade of at least 4 and a duration under 3 months. The PBMCs were taken from over 9.5 ml of fresh peripheral blood. TCR beta CDR3 region amplification was performed from RNA transcripts. RT-PCR in the first round (using the HTBI primer set) targeted the TCR CDR3. TCRdb fed the multiplex PCR reads into MiXCR, producing one record per CDR3 protein. The sample records about 250,000 distinct CDR3 sequences, about 25% being singletons. This clonotype has ten or more counts. Its specificity is unknown. The CDR3 totals 14 residues. Losses at the gene ends were 5 bases for V and 7 bases for J; bases not matched to a gene: 6. Findings and caveats of the study: Blood also contained most expanded thyroid clonotypes above 0.001.

The sequence was obtained from a middle-aged woman with Graves' ophthalmopathy. Material: blood. The J gene is TRBJ2-7, the V gene TRBV12-3 or TRBV12-4, with TRBD1 matching over 12 bases. The CDR3 sequence: CASSPGTGGGEQYF. The DNA of the CDR3 is TGTGCCAGCAGTCCGGGGACAGGGGGCGGGGAGCAGTACTTC.